The source of this T cell receptor beta chain is a study of blood T cell repertoires in COVID-19 (dated by TCRdb to the early 2020s). For context, the study as a whole: The collaborator samples originated in the United States, Italy and Spain and spanned the acute and convalescent phases of COVID-19. The prospective study material was composed of cDNA or gDNA derived from T cells, B-cell-depleted T cells, or PBMCs. Deeply sampled blood TCRbeta repertoires from subjects exposed to, actively infected with, or recovered from COVID-19 were included in the dataset. The repertoires were released in a freely available public database intended as a resource for research on the immune response to SARS-CoV-2. Samples came from the ongoing ImmuneRACE study (first 160 participants) plus 1,254 subjects from 6 global collaborators. Sample metadata almost always included a de-identified subject ID, COVID-19 status, age in years and sex. HLA class I and class II types, where available, came from metadata supplied by the sample provider rather than from assay-based typing.

One collaborating source in Seattle enrolled patients during active infection and followed them longitudinally through the course of disease. Each collaborating institution followed its own protocols to collect whole blood in K2EDTA tubes. Collaborator samples were shipped for TCRbeta analysis as frozen whole blood, isolated PBMCs, or DNA extracted from either sample type. TCRbeta CDR3 regions were amplified from genomic DNA using the immunoSEQ Assay, a bias-controlled multiplex PCR. The study's processing was this. Nucleated cell counts per sample were estimated from amplification of reference gene primers within the assay. To quantify the absolute abundance of each unique TCRbeta CDR3 rearrangement, sequence reads were collapsed and filtered. For each sample, productive Simpson clonality was calculated as the square root of Simpson's diversity index over productive rearrangements. TCRdb mirrors the immuneACCESS table, restricted to in-frame sequences. Some clones are absent from its copies; in checked studies, under half trace to an unresolved V gene, and the reason for the others is unknown. The DNA gave D and trimming, while V, J and clone size come from that table. This sample has around 310,000 clones in its table, and around 91% of those were observed once. More than 0.85% of the sample comes from the top ten.

Paper-wide results and their limitations: The amount of clinical and demographic metadata varied by source and participant and was provided uncurated.

From cysteine to phenylalanine, the CDR3 is 13 amino acids long. Only the CDR3 region is kept as DNA, spanning 39 bases read in frame from base 1. The germline V gene provides CDR1 SGHRS and CDR2 YFSETQ. Trimming costs V 0 bases and J 6 bases, and their ends lie 7 bases apart. Notes on this clone: The antigen it recognizes is unknown. Base quality data are lacking; no much larger clone is found one base away. Other DNA sequences from this sample encode an identical CDR3 as well.

The chain joins TRBV5-1 to TRBJ2-1; a tentative D call is TRBD2 (6 bases match). Sequencing used peripheral blood. The source of this sequence is a woman in her thirties or forties with COVID-19, enrolled during active disease. Here the CDR3 is given as CASSLAGGNEQFF. The DNA sequence is given as TGCGCCAGCAGCTTGGCCGGGGGCAATGAGCAGTTCTTC.